The TCR beta chain described here comes from a study of blood T cell repertoires in COVID-19. For the study at large: Acute and convalescent COVID-19 specimens originated in the United States, Italy and Spain. PBMCs, B-cell-depleted T cells, or T cells were the source of the cDNA or gDNA that made up the material.

Methods used by the authors: It was from reference gene primer amplification that nucleated cell counts were estimated. Using immunoSEQ multiplex PCR, the repertoire was profiled, and TCRdb retains in-frame clones only, with some absent. For V, J and clone size, that table is used; D and trimming come from the DNA. This table has around 41,000 clones, over 80% appearing once. The germline V and J ends were trimmed by 0 bases and 0 bases, with 6 bases remaining between them. The CDR3 extends over 15 amino acids. Germline values: CDR1 SGHAT, CDR2 FQNNGV. The receptor's source is a woman between 25 and 40 years old in a cohort sampled during active COVID-19. Sequenced: peripheral blood. The V gene is TRBV11-2, the J gene TRBJ1-5; a weak D match, TRBD1 (5 bases). The CDR3 protein is CASSLEGGSNQPQHF. The CDR3 coding sequence is TGTGCCAGCAGCTTAGAGGGGGGTAGCAATCAGCCCCAGCATTTT.